These 14 T cell receptor beta chains were sequenced from one sample in a study of T cell responses to AZD1222 COVID-19 vaccine. Measured with immunoSEQ multiplex PCR; TCRdb has only the in-frame clones, and not every one. The sample includes fewer than 300,000 clones, 90% to 95% of them seen just once. Specimen: peripheral blood, collected on day 0 of AZD1222 vaccination. Every receptor here comes from an adult in good health.

This clone has only a few counts. The chain joins TRBV18 to TRBJ1-2, with 8 bases aligning to TRBD1. This CDR3 has 15 residues. The germline gives CDR1 KGHSH, CDR2 LQKENI. With V trimmed by 6 bases and J by 4 bases, 10 bases remained unmatched. The CDR3 nucleotides read TGTGCCAGCTCGGAGAATCAGGGGGCTCCCTATGGCTACACCTTC. The encoded protein is CASSENQGAPYGYTF.

The rearrangement joins TRBV2 to TRBJ1-6; no reliable D call. Per germline, CDR1 SNHLY and CDR2 FYNNEI. The V gene lost 6 bases and the J gene lost 9 bases, with 9 bases spanning the gap. The CDR3 runs to 12 residues. The CDR3 coding sequence is TGTGCCAGCAGGATCTATCTTTCACCCCTCCACTTT. This gives the protein CASRIYLSPLHF. Full variable domain (outside the CDR3, taken from reference TRBV2 and TRBJ1-6): EPEVTQTPSHQVTQMGQEVILRCVPISNHLYFYWYRQILGQKVEFLVSFYNNEISEKSEIFDDQFSVERPDGSNFTLKIRSTKLEDSAMYFCASRIYLSPLHFGNGTRLTVT.

This sequence joins TRBV28 and TRBJ2-7; D not certain. Germline V CDR1 and CDR2: MDHEN, SYDVKM. The CDR3 has 13 amino acids. Trimming left V 10 bases short and J 2 bases short, with 15 bases between. The CDR3 sequence is CATLRSVAYEQYF. CDR3 DNA sequence: TGTGCCACCCTCCGGTCGGTCGCCTACGAGCAGTACTTC.

This clone was observed a few times. The CDR3 nucleotides are TGCGCCAGCAGCCCCACGGCCCAGAACACCGGGGAGCTGTTTTTT. Its protein is CASSPTAQNTGELFF. The gene calls are TRBV4-1 and TRBJ2-2; no reliable D call. CDR1 MGHRA and CDR2 YSYEKL come from the germline V gene. The CDR3 has 15 amino acids. The V end was cut by 4 bases, the J end by 1 base, with 10 bases between.

The V gene is TRBV7-3, the J gene TRBJ2-3; TRBD1 aligns across 10 bases. Germline CDR1 is SGHTA and CDR2 is FQGTGA. This CDR3 has 16 residues. The V and J ends lost 5 bases and 4 bases, in that order; junction bases with no gene match: 9. The CDR3: CASSPEGQGSADTQYF. In DNA, the CDR3 is TGTGCCAGCAGCCCGGAGGGACAGGGGAGCGCAGATACGCAGTATTTT.

The chain carries TRBV5-6 and TRBJ2-1; TRBD2 matches at 7 bases. V lost 4 bases, J lost 16 bases, and 11 bases stayed unmatched. Germline V CDR1 and CDR2: SGHDT, YYEEEE. The CDR3 sequence is 12 residues long. Here the CDR3 reads CASSLAEWGEFF. The CDR3 DNA follows: TGTGCCAGCAGCCTAGCGGAGTGGGGTGAATTCTTC.

The chain has TRBV6-4 and TRBJ1-5; D ambiguous. V gave up 2 bases and J gave up 0 bases, with 11 bases separating them. This CDR3 comprises 16 residues. Germline CDR1 and CDR2: MRHNA and SNTAGT. CDR3 DNA sequence: TGTGCCAGCAGTGACGCGGAGTCTTCTAGCAATCAGCCCCAGCATTTT. This translates into CASSDAESSSNQPQHF.

The V gene is TRBV5-1, the J gene TRBJ1-1, with D hard to call. Germline CDR1 is SGHRS and CDR2 is YFSETQ. This CDR3 spans 14 amino acids. Trimming cost V 4 bases and J 0 bases, with 10 bases left between them. CDR3 region: CASSDGPMNTEAFF. CDR3 DNA: TGCGCCAGCAGCGATGGTCCTATGAACACTGAAGCTTTCTTT.

The chain links TRBV9 to TRBJ2-1, with D possibly being TRBD2 (6 bases). V was trimmed by 1 base and J by 4 bases, leaving 12 bases between them. Germline V lookup: CDR1 SGDLS, CDR2 YYNGEE. The CDR3 covers 15 residues. CDR3 residues: CASSVLGGSYNEQFF. The CDR3 region has the DNA TGTGCCAGCAGCGTATTGGGGGGATCGTACAATGAGCAGTTCTTC.

The V and J genes are TRBV4-1 and TRBJ1-6, with D tentatively TRBD1 (6 bases). This CDR3 spans 16 amino acids. V was trimmed by 5 bases and J by 6 bases, leaving 17 bases between them. Germline V CDR1 and CDR2: MGHRA, YSYEKL. CDR3 nucleotide sequence: TGCGCCAGCAGCTTTAGGACAGCGTTATCTAATTCACCCCTCCACTTT. This translates into CASSFRTALSNSPLHF.

The CDR3 loop is CASSWGGTVDQETQYF. The CDR3 DNA follows: TGCGCCAGCAGCTGGGGCGGGACCGTAGACCAAGAGACCCAGTACTTC. The chain carries TRBV5-1 and TRBJ2-5, with a tentative D call TRBD2 (6 bases). The germline gives CDR1 SGHRS, CDR2 YFSETQ. The CDR3 spans 16 residues. V was cut by 3 bases and J by 0 bases, with 15 bases left in between. Looking up the rest from reference TRBV5-1 and TRBJ2-5 gives the full variable domain: KAGVTQTPRYLIKTRGQQVTLSCSPISGHRSVSWYQQTPGQGLQFLFEYFSETQRNKGNFPGRFSGRQFSNSRSEMNVSTLELGDSALYLCASSWGGTVDQETQYFGPGTRLLVL.

V gene TRBV28 combines with J gene TRBJ1-4, with no clear D. The CDR3 is made up of 15 amino acids. Trimming took 8 bases from V and 8 from J, leaving 21 bases between them. The germline gives CDR1 MDHEN, CDR2 SYDVKM. This chain's CDR3 is CASYGGWMMREKLFF. The CDR3 coding sequence is TGTGCCAGCTATGGTGGGTGGATGATGAGGGAAAAACTGTTTTTT.

The chain uses TRBV7-8 and TRBJ1-4; the D is unclear. Germline lookup yields CDR1 SGHVS and CDR2 FQNEAQ. The ends were cut back, 1 base at V and 7 bases at J, with 13 bases in the middle. The CDR3 runs to 15 residues. The CDR3 bases are TGTGCCAGCAGCTTAGGGGGTTTGGGTGGTGAAAAACTGTTTTTT. Its translation is CASSLGGLGGEKLFF.

The rearrangement links TRBV18 to TRBJ1-4; D perhaps matches TRBD1 (6 bases). The germline CDR1 and CDR2 sequences are KGHSH and LQKENI. The V end was cut by 2 bases, the J end by 0 bases, with 7 bases between. The CDR3 has 15 residues. CDR3 protein: CASSPRGATNEKLFF. CDR3 coding DNA: TGTGCCAGCTCACCAAGGGGGGCAACTAATGAAAAACTGTTTTTT.